These 4 T cell receptor beta chains were sequenced from one sample in a study of response to subunit inactivated influenza vaccine. TCRdb ran MiXCR on the RT-PCR reads and lists one entry per CDR3 protein. The table shows approximately 730,000 distinct CDR3 sequences, with about 15% occurring only once. This specimen was PBMCs from blood, taken roughly 2 weeks before vaccination. All receptors come from a man aged 45-65 years who received an inactivated influenza vaccine.

This clonotype was seen a handful of times. The chain has TRBV9 and TRBJ1-4, with TRBD1 matching 9 bases. Trimming removed 4 bases from V and 2 bases from J; junction bases left unmatched: 3. The CDR3 runs 15 residues. Germline lookup yields CDR1 SGDLS and CDR2 YYNGEE. The CDR3 reads CASSKGQGTNEKLFF. In DNA form, the CDR3 reads TGTGCCAGCAGCAAGGGACAGGGCACTAATGAAAAACTGTTTTTT.

The chain recombines TRBV15 with TRBJ2-3, with D possibly called TRBD1 or TRBD2 (5 bases each). V was trimmed by 4 bases and J by 1 base, leaving 18 bases between them. Per germline, CDR1 LNHNV and CDR2 YYDKDF (reference sequence). The CDR3 sequence is 17 residues long. CDR3 nucleotides: TGTGCCACCAGCACGCACTCCCGGGACGGGGGCACAGATACGCAGTATTTT. It yields the protein CATSTHSRDGGTDTQYF.

This clonotype occurred a few times. This sequence joins TRBV5-1 and TRBJ1-2; unclear D gene. This CDR3 contains 15 residues. V shed 4 bases and J shed 1 base, with 14 bases lying between them. In germline, CDR1 is SGHRS, CDR2 YFSETQ. CDR3 sequence (DNA): TGCGCCAGCAGCGCAGGCCAGGCCCTTAACTATGGCTACACCTTC. Translation: CASSAGQALNYGYTF.

This clonotype has a handful of counts. This chain joins TRBV28 and TRBJ2-2, with a possible D match to TRBD1 (6 bases). Germline V gene data show CDR1 as MDHEN and CDR2 as SYDVKM. V lost 7 bases and J 2 bases, leaving 11 bases between the germline ends. The CDR3 sequence is 14 residues long. CDR3 in DNA: TGTGCCAGCACAAGGGACACTAACACCGGGGAGCTGTTTTTT. As protein: CASTRDTNTGELFF.